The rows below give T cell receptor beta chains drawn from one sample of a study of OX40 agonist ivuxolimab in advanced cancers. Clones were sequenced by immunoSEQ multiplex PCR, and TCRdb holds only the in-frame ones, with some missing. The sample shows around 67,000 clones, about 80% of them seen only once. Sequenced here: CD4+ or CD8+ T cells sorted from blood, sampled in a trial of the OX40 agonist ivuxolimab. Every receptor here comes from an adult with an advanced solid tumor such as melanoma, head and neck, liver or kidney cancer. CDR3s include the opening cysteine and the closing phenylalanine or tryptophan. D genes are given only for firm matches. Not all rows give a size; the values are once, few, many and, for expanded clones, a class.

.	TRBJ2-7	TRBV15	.	TGTGCCACCAGCAGGAGGGGGGCCTCCTACGAGCAGTACTTC	CATSRRGASYEQYF
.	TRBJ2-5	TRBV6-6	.	TGTGCCAGCAGCTCAAGGGAGACCCAGTACTTC	CASSSRETQYF
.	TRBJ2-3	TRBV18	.	TGTGCCAGCTCACCACCGTCGGGGGCAAGAGATACGCAGTATTTT	CASSPPSGARDTQYF
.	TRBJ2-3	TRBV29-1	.	TGCAGCGTTGCTCACCCTAGCACAGATACGCAGTATTTT	CSVAHPSTDTQYF
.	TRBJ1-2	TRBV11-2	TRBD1	TGTGCCAGCAGCTCCCGGGACAGGGGAAACTATGGCTACACCTTC	CASSSRDRGNYGYTF
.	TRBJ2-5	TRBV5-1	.	TGCGCCAGCAGCCCGCTTACAGAAGAGACCCAGTACTTC	CASSPLTEETQYF
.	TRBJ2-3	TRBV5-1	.	TGCGCCAGCAGCTTGATGGGGCAAAGGTTCAGGGCGACAGATACGCAGTATTTT	CASSLMGQRFRATDTQYF
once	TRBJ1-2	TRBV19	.	TGTGCCAGTAGTATAGTTGGGACCTATGGCTACACCTTC	CASSIVGTYGYTF
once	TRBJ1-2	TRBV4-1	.	TGCGCCAGCAGCCAAGATCCGTCTGGGGCTTACTATGGCTACACCTTC	CASSQDPSGAYYGYTF
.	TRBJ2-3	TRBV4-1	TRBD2	TGCGCCAGCAGCCAAGAAAGATCTAGCGGCCGGTCTAGCACAGATACGCAGTATTTT	CASSQERSSGRSSTDTQYF
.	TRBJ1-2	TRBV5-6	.	TGTGCCAGCAGCTTGGCCTCGGGGGGGGGCTACACCTTC	CASSLASGGGYTF
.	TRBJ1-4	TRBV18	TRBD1	TGTGCCAGCTCACCAGACAGGGTCAGCGAAAAACTGTTTTTT	CASSPDRVSEKLFF
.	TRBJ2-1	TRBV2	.	TGTGCCAGCAGACCCCTTCCGGGACACCGGCAGTTCTTC	CASRPLPGHRQFF
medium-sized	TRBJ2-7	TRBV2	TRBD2	TGTGCCAGCAGCCCACTAGCGGGGGCAACCGCGGAGTACTTC	CASSPLAGATAEYF
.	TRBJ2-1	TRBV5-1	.	TGCGCCAGCAGCCTGTCAGGGGGGGCAACCCAGTTCTTC	CASSLSGGATQFF
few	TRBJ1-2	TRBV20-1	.	TGCAGTGCTAGAGATCCCCCCCTGCACACCTTC	CSARDPPLHTF
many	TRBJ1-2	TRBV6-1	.	TGTGCCAGCAGTGAATCCGGGGTGAAGGGCTACACCTTC	CASSESGVKGYTF
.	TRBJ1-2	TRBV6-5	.	TGTGCCAGCAGCCACCAACCGCCTACAAATGTCGGCTACACCTTC	CASSHQPPTNVGYTF
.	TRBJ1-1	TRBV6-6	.	TGTGCCAGCAGTTATAAGACAGGCCCCATGAACACTGAAGCTTTCTTT	CASSYKTGPMNTEAFF
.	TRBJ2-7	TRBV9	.	TGTGCCAGCAGCGTTGGGGGTGAAAACTACGAGCAGTACTTC	CASSVGGENYEQYF
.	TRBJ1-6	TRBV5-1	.	TGCGCCAGCAGCTTGGAGGAACAGAGAAATTCACCCCTCCACTTT	CASSLEEQRNSPLHF
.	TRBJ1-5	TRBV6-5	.	TGTGCCAGCAGCCCGGGCCTGGGGGGCAATCAGCCCCAGCATTTT	CASSPGLGGNQPQHF
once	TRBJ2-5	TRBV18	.	TGTGCCAGCTCACGGACCCAAGAGACCCAGTACTTC	CASSRTQETQYF
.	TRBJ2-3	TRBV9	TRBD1	TGTGCCAGCAGCGTTCGACAGGGTGAGGGCACAGATACGCAGTATTTT	CASSVRQGEGTDTQYF
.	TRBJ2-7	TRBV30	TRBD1	TGTGCCTGGAGTGTAACAGGGGGAAACCCCTACGAGCAGTACTTC	CAWSVTGGNPYEQYF
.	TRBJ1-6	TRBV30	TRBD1	TGTGCCTGGAAAATTCAGGGGGCGTGGAATTCACCCCTCCACTTT	CAWKIQGAWNSPLHF
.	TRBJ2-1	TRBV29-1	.	TGCAGCGTTGGGAACAATGAGCAGTTCTTC	CSVGNNEQFF
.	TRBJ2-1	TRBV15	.	TGTGCCACCAGCAGAGATCCAGGGCCTGGAAGGGAGCAGTTCTTC	CATSRDPGPGREQFF
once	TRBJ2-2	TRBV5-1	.	TGCGCCAGCGGGGGCCACGTCCGCGGGGAGCTGTTTTTT	CASGGHVRGELFF
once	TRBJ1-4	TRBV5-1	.	TGCGCCAGCAGCTCTATTTCTACCACAACTAATGAAAAACTGTTTTTT	CASSSISTTTNEKLFF
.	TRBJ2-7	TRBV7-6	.	TGTGCCAGCAGCCCGAATTCGCTAGGGACCTACGAGCAGTACTTC	CASSPNSLGTYEQYF
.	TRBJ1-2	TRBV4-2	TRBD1	TGTGCCAGCAGCCCCGACAGGGCATACGGCTACACCTTC	CASSPDRAYGYTF
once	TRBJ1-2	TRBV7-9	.	TGTGCCAGCACCGCCGTGGGGGTCGGCTATGGCTACACCTTC	CASTAVGVGYGYTF
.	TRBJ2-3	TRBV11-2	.	TGTGCCAGCAGTCAAAGTACAGATACGCAGTATTTT	CASSQSTDTQYF
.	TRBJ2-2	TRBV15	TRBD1	TGTGCCACCAGCAGAGTGGGGACAGTCCAGATTGCGGGGGAGCTGTTTTTT	CATSRVGTVQIAGELFF
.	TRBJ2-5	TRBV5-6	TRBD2	TGTGCCAGCAGCTCGGCTAGCGGGCGTGGAGAGACCCAGTACTTC	CASSSASGRGETQYF
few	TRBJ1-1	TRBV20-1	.	TGCAGTGCTACAACTAGCACTGAAGCTTTCTTT	CSATTSTEAFF
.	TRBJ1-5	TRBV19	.	TGTGCCAGTAGACCCCCCCGGGGGCGGAAGGGGGATCAGCCCCAGCATTTT	CASRPPRGRKGDQPQHF
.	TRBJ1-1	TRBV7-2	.	TGTGCCAGCAGCTTAGGTATCTGGAATACTGAAGCTTTCTTT	CASSLGIWNTEAFF
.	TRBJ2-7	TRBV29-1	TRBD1	TGCAGCGTTGTGGACAGGGCCTCCTACGAGCAGTACTTC	CSVVDRASYEQYF
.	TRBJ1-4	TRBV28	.	TGTGCCAGCAGCGGGGGAGGAGCCCCAACTAATGAAAAACTGTTTTTT	CASSGGGAPTNEKLFF